Detailed here is one T cell receptor beta chain. The antigen remains unidentified. Trimming took 4 bases from V and 7 from J, leaving 22 bases between them. The CDR3 has 17 amino acids. From germline, CDR1 is MGHRA and CDR2 YSYEKL. The sample belongs to a study of T cells in localized non-small cell lung cancer. Overall study findings and caveats: In adjacent lung, a median approximately 60 of the top 100 tumor clones were found.

Some clones are missing from TCRdb's copy, which holds only in-frame ones; the method was immunoSEQ multiplex PCR. Among about 47,000 clones listed, about 86% were seen once. The chain employs TRBV4-1 and TRBJ1-4; TRBD1 might be the D (6 bases). The clonotype comes from a man aged 35 to 69 with stage II lung adenocarcinoma. The starting material was PBMCs, obtained before any cancer treatment. CDR3 in amino acids: CASSPKGVGARGEKLFF. CDR3 bases: TGCGCCAGCAGCCCCAAGGGGGTGGGGGCCAGGGGTGAAAAACTGTTTTTT.